The 19 T cell receptor beta chains below were found in one sample sequenced in a study of T cell clones after liver transplantation. Sequencing was performed with immunoSEQ multiplex PCR; in TCRdb, only in-frame clones are kept and a portion is missing. The sample yields around 20,000 clones, about 90% seen once. The sequences come from CD8+ T cells from blood, collected before liver transplant. All receptors come from a human donor who received a liver transplant.

The chain uses TRBV5-1 and TRBJ2-7; 7 nucleotides agree with TRBD1. The CDR3 is made up of 14 amino acids. V dropped 3 bases and J dropped 3; count of bases not matched to a gene: 6. In germline, CDR1 is SGHRS, CDR2 YFSETQ. The CDR3: CASSSGQMNYEQYF. Here the CDR3 DNA reads TGCGCCAGCAGCTCGGGACAGATGAACTACGAGCAGTACTTC.

J is TRBJ2-7 and V is TRBV27; D gene unclear. V was clipped by 2 bases and J by 5 bases, with 10 bases between them. CDR1 is MNHEY, CDR2 SMNVEV, per germline (reference sequence). The CDR3 runs to 13 residues. CDR3 amino acids: CASSLQQFHEQYF. DNA of the CDR3: TGTGCCAGCAGTTTACAACAGTTCCACGAGCAGTACTTC.

J is TRBJ2-5 and V is TRBV19, with 11 positions matching TRBD2. The tail of the sequence fits TRBJ2-7 better, so the J call may be wrong. The germline gives CDR1 LNHDA, CDR2 SQIVND (reference sequence). This CDR3 contains 17 residues. CDR3 in DNA: TGTGCCAGTAGACACCGTTCCGGGACTAGCGGTCCCTACGAGCAGTACTTC. Residues: CASRHRSGTSGPYEQYF.

The chain employs TRBV7-6 and TRBJ2-2; 10 nucleotides align to TRBD1. The germline gives CDR1 SGHVS, CDR2 FNYEAQ. V dropped 3 bases and J dropped 3; count of bases not matched to a gene: 4. The CDR3 is 16 amino acids. The CDR3 region has the DNA TGTGCCAGCAGCTTGGGACAGGGGTACTACACCGGGGAGCTGTTTTTT. It specifies CASSLGQGYYTGELFF.

This clone was recorded once. The chain links TRBV4-1 to TRBJ2-7; D possibly matches TRBD1 or TRBD2 (5 bases each). The V gene lost 4 bases and the J gene lost 6 bases, with 19 bases spanning the gap. From germline, CDR1 is MGHRA and CDR2 YSYEKL. The CDR3 covers 15 residues. CDR3 sequence: CASSPSPRGPAEQYF. In nucleotides, the CDR3 is TGCGCCAGCAGCCCGTCCCCTCGGGGCCCCGCCGAGCAGTACTTC.

V gene TRBV15 combines with J gene TRBJ2-5, with D tentatively TRBD1 or TRBD2 (5 bases each). V lost 0 bases and J 4 bases, leaving 15 bases between the germline ends. The germline V gene has CDR1 LNHNV and CDR2 YYDKDF (reference sequence). The CDR3 sequence is 16 residues long. CDR3 region: CATSRDYEGIRETQYF. CDR3 nucleotide sequence: TGTGCCACCAGCAGAGATTATGAGGGGATAAGAGAGACCCAGTACTTC.

This clone was counted a single time. J is TRBJ2-5 and V is TRBV27, with 9 bases that match TRBD2. This CDR3 contains 14 residues. Trimming cost V 5 bases and J 4 bases; bases outside gene matches: 5. Germline CDR1 and CDR2: MNHEY and SMNVEV (reference sequence). In DNA, the CDR3 is TGTGCCAGCAGTCCCCAAGCGGGAGGAGAGACCCAGTACTTC. It yields the protein CASSPQAGGETQYF.

The V and J genes are TRBV28 and TRBJ1-5, with 10 bases matching TRBD1. The V gene's germline CDR1 is MDHEN and CDR2 SYDVKM. The CDR3 spans 16 residues. The V and J ends lost 4 bases and 6 bases, in that order; junction bases with no gene match: 9. CDR3 sequence: CASSYRTGGFSQPQHF. The CDR3 DNA sequence: TGTGCCAGCAGTTATCGGACAGGGGGTTTTAGTCAGCCCCAGCATTTT. Filled out from reference TRBV28 and TRBJ1-5, the complete variable domain reads DVKVTQSSRYLVKRTGEKVFLECVQDMDHENMFWYRQDPGLGLRLIYFSYDVKMKEKGDIPEGYSVSREKKERFSLILESASTNQTSMYLCASSYRTGGFSQPQHFGDGTRLSIL.

The V and J genes are TRBV28 and TRBJ1-4; D is uncertain. In germline, CDR1 is MDHEN, CDR2 SYDVKM. CDR3 size: 11 residues. The V end was cut by 2 bases, the J end by 7 bases, with 2 bases between. Here the CDR3 DNA reads TGTGCCAGCAGTTTAGGTGAAAAACTGTTTTTT. Translated, it gives CASSLGEKLFF.

This clone showed up just once. The rearrangement links TRBV4-1 to TRBJ1-4; unclear D gene. CDR1 and CDR2 (germline): MGHRA, YSYEKL. V was clipped by 0 bases and J by 7 bases, with 9 bases between them. This CDR3 has 14 residues. This chain's CDR3 is CASSQEMPGEKLFF. CDR3 bases: TGCGCCAGCAGCCAAGAGATGCCGGGTGAAAAACTGTTTTTT.

Only a few counts were recorded for this clone. This chain uses TRBV7-2 with TRBJ1-2; possible D gene TRBD1, 6 bases. Trimming cost V 8 bases and J 6 bases, with 16 bases left between them. Germline assignment: CDR1 SGHTA and CDR2 FQGNSA. The CDR3 is made up of 13 amino acids. CDR3 nucleotide sequence: TGTGCCAGCTTATTCCGGGACACTGATGGCTACACCTTC. It translates to CASLFRDTDGYTF.

V and J are TRBV5-4 and TRBJ2-5; 7 bases are shared with TRBD1. CDR3 length: 12 residues. Germline CDR1 is SGHNT and CDR2 is YYREEE (reference sequence). With V trimmed by 4 bases and J by 4 bases, 1 base remained unmatched. The CDR3 reads CASSKGAETQYF. CDR3 nucleotide sequence: TGTGCCAGCAGCAAGGGGGCAGAGACCCAGTACTTC.

This clone was recorded only once. CDR3 loop: CAWRVLGPYNEQFF. The CDR3 bases are TGTGCCTGGAGGGTACTAGGTCCCTACAATGAGCAGTTCTTC. The chain is built from TRBV30 and TRBJ2-1; tentative D call: TRBD2 (5 bases). This CDR3 has 14 residues. CDR1 is GTSNPN and CDR2 is SVGIG in the germline V gene (reference sequence). Trimming stripped 3 bases from V and 2 bases from J, with 11 bases between.

This chain links TRBV7-2 with TRBJ1-1; 12 bases agree with TRBD1. The CDR3 sequence is 13 residues long. The junction had 6 bases not matched to a gene; V was cut back by 5 bases and J by 11 bases. Germline CDR1 reads SGHTA; CDR2 reads FQGNSA. DNA for the CDR3: TGTGCCAGCAGCCTGGGACAGGGGGCGGGCGCTTTCTTT. Protein sequence: CASSLGQGAGAFF. Full variable domain (outside the CDR3, taken from reference TRBV7-2 and TRBJ1-1): GAGVSQSPSNKVTEKGKDVELRCDPISGHTALYWYRQSLGQGLEFLIYFQGNSAPDKSGLPSDRFSAERTGGSVSTLTIQRTQQEDSAVYLCASSLGQGAGAFFGQGTRLTVV.

The chain combines TRBV19 with TRBJ2-3; 8 nucleotides line up with TRBD2. CDR1 is LNHDA, CDR2 SQIVND, per germline (reference sequence). The CDR3 extends over 15 amino acids. Unmatched junction bases numbered 2, after V lost 1 base and J lost 2 bases. The CDR3 reads CASSIGTSFTDTQYF. CDR3 DNA sequence: TGTGCCAGTAGTATAGGGACTAGCTTCACAGATACGCAGTATTTT. Full variable domain (missing parts from reference TRBV19 and TRBJ2-3): DGGITQSPKYLFRKEGQNVTLSCEQNLNHDAMYWYRQDPGQGLRLIYYSQIVNDFQKGDIAEGYSVSREKKESFPLTVTSAQKNPTAFYLCASSIGTSFTDTQYFGPGTRLTVL.

The chain carries TRBV7-9 and TRBJ1-3, with D unresolved. The CDR3 runs 13 residues. Trimming left V 11 bases short and J 0 bases short, with 11 bases between. Germline CDR1 reads SEHNR; CDR2 reads FQNEAQ (reference sequence). The DNA of the CDR3 is TGTGCCCGCGACGGGTTCTCTGGAAACACCATATATTTT. Encoded protein: CARDGFSGNTIYF.

The CDR3 loop is CASTPTGDLLYGYTF. CDR3 in DNA: TGTGCCAGCACCCCGACAGGGGATTTACTCTATGGCTACACCTTC. The chain couples TRBV5-6 to TRBJ1-2; the match to TRBD1 covers 8 bases. CDR1 is SGHDT, CDR2 YYEEEE, per germline. V was clipped by 6 bases and J by 4 bases; unmatched bases: 11. This CDR3 spans 15 amino acids. Using reference TRBV5-6 and TRBJ1-2 for the parts outside the CDR3, the full variable domain is DAGVTQSPTHLIKTRGQQVTLRCSPKSGHDTVSWYQQALGQGPQFIFQYYEEEERQRGNFPDRFSGHQFPNYSSELNVNALLLGDSALYLCASTPTGDLLYGYTFGSGTRLTVV.

The chain couples TRBV4-1 to TRBJ2-5; 7 nucleotides align to TRBD1. The J call may be in error: the DNA end matches TRBJ2-7 better. The CDR3 runs to 17 residues. The V gene's germline CDR1 is MGHRA and CDR2 YSYEKL. For the CDR3, the DNA is TGCGCCAGCAGCCAAGATAGTAGGGACAGTATTATATACGAGCAGTACTTC. Its protein is CASSQDSRDSIIYEQYF.

In this sample, this clone is medium-sized (0.01 to 0.1%). The chain uses TRBV7-6 and TRBJ2-2; TRBD1 aligns across 9 bases. Trimming at V came to 5 bases and at J to 2 bases, leaving 9 bases not matched to a gene. The CDR3 has 17 residues. Germline V gene data show CDR1 as SGHVS and CDR2 as FNYEAQ. The CDR3 protein is CASSNRQGVVNTGELFF. The CDR3 nucleotides are TGTGCCAGCAGCAACCGACAGGGGGTCGTTAACACCGGGGAGCTGTTTTTT.